This TCR beta chain appears in the sequencing data of a study of blood T cell repertoires in COVID-19. Looking at the study overall: Samples of COVID-19 (acute and convalescent) were obtained from the United States, Italy and Spain. PBMCs, B-cell-depleted T cells, or T cells were the source of the cDNA or gDNA that made up the material.

How the authors handled the data: Reference gene primer amplification yielded estimated nucleated cell counts. Assay used: immunoSEQ multiplex PCR; TCRdb lists only in-frame clones, some missing. V and J calls plus clone size are reproduced from that table; the DNA served to infer D and trimming. The sample contains a few hundred thousand clones, 86% of which appear only once. Germline V gene data show CDR1 as SGHTS and CDR2 as YDEGEE. Trimming took 1 base from V and 10 from J; bases not matched to a gene: 7. The CDR3 is made up of 15 amino acids. Those enrolled in Seattle joined during active infection and were followed longitudinally afterward.

The chain has TRBV5-8 and TRBJ2-1; 11 positions agree with TRBD2. The specimen was peripheral blood. The TCR was taken from a woman aged 45-65 years with COVID-19, enrolled during active disease. The CDR3 DNA is TGTGCCAGCAGCTTGCAACTAGCGGGGGCAGGGGAGCAGTTCTTC. This translates into CASSLQLAGAGEQFF. Full variable domain (outside the CDR3, taken from reference TRBV5-8 and TRBJ2-1): EAGVTQSPTHLIKTRGQQATLRCSPISGHTSVYWYQQALGLGLQFLLWYDEGEERNRGNFPPRFSGRQFPNYSSELNVNALELEDSALYLCASSLQLAGAGEQFFGPGTRLTVL.